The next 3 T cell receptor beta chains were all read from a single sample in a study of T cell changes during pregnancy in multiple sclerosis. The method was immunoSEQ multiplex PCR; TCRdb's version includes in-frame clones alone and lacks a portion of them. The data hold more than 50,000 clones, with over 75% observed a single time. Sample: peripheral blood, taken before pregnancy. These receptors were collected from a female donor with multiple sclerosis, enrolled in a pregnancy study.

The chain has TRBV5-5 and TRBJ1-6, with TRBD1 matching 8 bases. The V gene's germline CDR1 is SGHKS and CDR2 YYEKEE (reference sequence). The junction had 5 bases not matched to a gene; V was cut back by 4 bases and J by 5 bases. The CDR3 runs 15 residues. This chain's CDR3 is CASSQTGVDNSPLHF. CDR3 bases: TGTGCCAGCAGCCAGACAGGGGTGGATAATTCACCCCTCCACTTT. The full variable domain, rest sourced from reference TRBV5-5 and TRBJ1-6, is DAGVTQSPTHLIKTRGQQVTLRCSPISGHKSVSWYQQVLGQGPQFIFQYYEKEERGRGNFPDRFSARQFPNYSSELNVNALLLGDSALYLCASSQTGVDNSPLHFGNGTRLTVT.

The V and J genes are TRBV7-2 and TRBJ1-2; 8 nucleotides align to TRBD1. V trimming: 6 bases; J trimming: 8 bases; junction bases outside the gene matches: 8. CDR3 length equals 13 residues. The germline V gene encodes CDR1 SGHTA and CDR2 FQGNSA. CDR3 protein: CASRNPQGVGYTF. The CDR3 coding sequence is TGTGCCAGCAGAAACCCACAGGGGGTAGGCTACACCTTC.

In nucleotides, the CDR3 is TGTGCCAGCGGAACAGGGGGCACTGAAGCTTTCTTT. Translated: CASGTGGTEAFF. This rearrangement joins TRBV27 to TRBJ1-1; 8 nucleotides line up with TRBD1. The CDR3 length is 12 residues. V gave up 8 bases and J gave up 4 bases; unmatched junction bases: 3. In germline, CDR1 is MNHEY, CDR2 SMNVEV (reference sequence).